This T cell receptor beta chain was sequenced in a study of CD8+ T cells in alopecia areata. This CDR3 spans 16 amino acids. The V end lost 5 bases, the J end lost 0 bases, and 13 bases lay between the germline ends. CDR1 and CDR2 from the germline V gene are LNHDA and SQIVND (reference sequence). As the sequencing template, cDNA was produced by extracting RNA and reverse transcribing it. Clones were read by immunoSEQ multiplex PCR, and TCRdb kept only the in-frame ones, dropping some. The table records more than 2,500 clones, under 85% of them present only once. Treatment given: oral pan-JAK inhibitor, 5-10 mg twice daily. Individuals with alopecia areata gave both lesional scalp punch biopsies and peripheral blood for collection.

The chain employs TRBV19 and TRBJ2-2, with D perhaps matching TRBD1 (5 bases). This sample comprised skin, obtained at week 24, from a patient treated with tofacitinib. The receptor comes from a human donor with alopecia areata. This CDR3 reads CASSADRTANTGELFF. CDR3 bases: TGTGCCAGTAGTGCAGACAGAACCGCGAACACCGGGGAGCTGTTTTTT.